Listed here is a single T cell receptor (beta chain). The target of this receptor is not known. No qualities accompany the bases; no much larger clone lies one base away. The data derive from a study of CD8+ T cells in alopecia areata listed by TCRdb under 2018. For the study in its entirety: Treated patients were enrolled in an open-label pilot trial of oral tofacitinib at 5 to 10 mg twice daily for moderate-to-severe alopecia areata. Clonality in the scalp was compared among normal scalp (n=4), patchy alopecia areata scalp (n=8), and alopecia totalis/universalis scalp (n=8). RNA came from the PAXgene miRNA kit for fixed scalp, the miRNeasy kit for PBMCs, and the RNeasy kit for mouse skin. Patients stayed on tofacitinib for 6 to 18 months and then had 6 months of follow-up off drug so that delayed response and recurrence could be assessed. Scalp tissue and sorted CD4+ and CD8+ peripheral blood T cells from patchy and totalis/universalis alopecia areata patients and from healthy controls were covered by human TCRbeta sequencing. Biopsies were taken from tofacitinib-treated patients at baseline and again at 4 and 24 weeks into treatment, and several of those patients also had a later scalp biopsy. For the treated patients, the SALT score, which quantifies what percentage of scalp surface area is affected, served as the measure of disease severity. Amplification of TCRbeta CDR3 regions was done by immunoSEQ multiplex PCR using 35 Vbeta forward primers and 13 Jbeta reverse primers. The study used high-throughput TCRbeta sequencing to examine T cell clonal expansion in alopecia areata, in both the C3H/HeJ mouse model and human patients.

The sample's time point label is to be understood as: around 24 weeks on oral tofacitinib. According to the study, the label for this sample's treatment or condition signals: oral pan-JAK inhibitor, 5-10 mg twice daily. From alopecia areata patients, peripheral blood was collected along with lesional scalp punch biopsies. PBMCs were isolated by density centrifugation and stained for CD3, CD4 and CD8, and CD4+ and CD8+ T cells were sorted on a FACSAria. To prepare the library, the immunoSEQ multiplex PCR assay was applied. To provide template for TCR sequencing, every sample had RNA extracted and reverse transcribed into cDNA. SuperScript III was used to make first-strand cDNA, primed with a 2:1 mix of oligo-dT and random hexamers. A synthetic immune receptor repertoire was used to gauge amplification bias, and whatever bias remained was removed computationally. Processing in the source paper ran as follows. Raw reads were preprocessed for error removal, and CDR3 was defined according to IMGT conventions as running from the conserved cysteine to phenylalanine. To get clonality, Shannon entropy was normalized by log2 of the number of productive unique TCRs and the result was subtracted from 1. Scalp TCRbeta sequences were cross-referenced with sorted blood CD4 and CD8 repertoires so that the CD4 or CD8 identity of scalp clones could be inferred. TCRdb carries this immuneACCESS record with in-frame sequences only. Its versions omit some clonotypes, under half of them owing to an unresolved V gene in the studies checked, with the rest unexplained. From that table come the V and J calls and clone size; the DNA was used to work out D and trimming. In this sample the table shows 35,000 to 45,000 clones, roughly 92% of which occur a single time. The top ten clonotypes cover under 20% of the sample.

Cut back by 8 bases and 4 bases, the V and J ends lie 12 bases apart. The CDR3 starts with the cysteine, ends with the phenylalanine, and has 12 residues. The only DNA kept is the CDR3, 36 bases in frame from the first base. From the germline V gene, CDR1 is MDHEN and CDR2 is SYDVKM. The study at large found these results: With tofacitinib, both scalp clonality and the number of expanded CD8+ clones among the top 100 scalp clones went down significantly. Because the treated cohort was small and had only one nonresponder, larger studies are needed to examine links between baseline CD8+ expansion and response. Resident alphabeta T cells in normal human skin are also sequenced, complicating scalp TCR repertoire analysis, unlike mouse skin dominated by gammadelta T cells. Compared with normal scalp, lesional scalp, particularly in alopecia totalis/universalis, had higher clonality and more expanded CD8+ clones, which suggests antigenic drive. Many expanded lesional clones were found to persist in scalp and blood during tofacitinib treatment, and relapse after treatment cessation may be partly explained by this persistence. TCR sequences shared between patients were less clear than in mice, possibly partly because of HLA diversity in the patient population.

The clonotype originates from a human donor with alopecia areata. This sequence uses TRBV28 and TRBJ2-7, and the D gene may be TRBD1, 5 bases matching. The source material was CD8+ T cells sorted from blood, sampled at week 24, from a patient treated with tofacitinib. The CDR3 in this case is CASSGASYEQYF. The DNA sequence follows: TGTGCCAGCTCTGGGGCCTCGTACGAGCAGTACTTC.